The clone carrying this T cell receptor beta chain was detected ten times or more. This CDR3 comprises 15 residues. Germline assignment: CDR1 PRHDT and CDR2 FYEKMQ (reference sequence). The V end was cut by 3 bases, the J end by 0 bases, with 11 bases between. The source of the sample is a study of T cells in Graves' hyperthyroidism and ophthalmopathy. Amplified TCR beta CDR3 regions derived from RNA transcripts. The HTBI primer set served for first-round RT-PCR of the TCR CDR3. TCRdb processed the multiplex PCR reads anew with MiXCR; each CDR3 protein has one entry. The sample carries 390,000 or so distinct CDR3 sequences, under 15% recorded once.

This receptor was taken from a man between 18 and 29 years old with Graves' ophthalmopathy. The chain couples TRBV13 to TRBJ2-5, with D possibly being TRBD2 (5 bases). Sequenced input: blood. CDR3 sequence reads: CASSFRRVNQETQYF. CDR3 DNA: TGTGCCAGCAGCTTTAGGCGGGTGAACCAAGAGACCCAGTACTTC.